Below are 26 T cell receptor beta chains sequenced from a single sample in a study of blood T cells in healthy people across ages. Alongside a J-beta primer mix, a sample-barcoded 5' primer served in a second PCR lasting 7 to 11 cycles. MiXCR was run by TCRdb on the 5' RACE reads, yielding one entry per CDR3 protein. In the table there are about 680,000 distinct CDR3 sequences, about half of which are singletons. Specimen: blood. These receptor sequences come from a woman aged 60 to 75 in good health.

The V gene is TRBV5-1, the J gene TRBJ1-2; 9 bases line up with TRBD1. CDR1 SGHRS and CDR2 YFSETQ come from the germline V gene. This CDR3 spans 14 amino acids. V dropped 2 bases and J dropped 9; count of bases not matched to a gene: 8. The CDR3 DNA follows: TGCGCCAGCAGCTTTGAGGGACAGGGTCAGCGCTACACCTTC. Translating it yields CASSFEGQGQRYTF.

Comment on this clonotype: A much larger clone is a single base away; this may be a read error. The rearrangement joins TRBV9 to TRBJ2-1; D tentatively reads TRBD1 or TRBD2 (5 bases each). CDR1 and CDR2 (germline): SGDLS, YYNGEE. The CDR3 has 13 residues. The DNA for the CDR3 is TGTGACAGCAGCGTGGGGGTAGACAATGAGCAGTTCTTC. Residues: CDSSVGVDNEQFF.

V gene TRBV2 combines with J gene TRBJ1-2; D is undetermined. V dropped 4 bases and J dropped 8 bases, with 17 bases sitting between them. CDR1 and CDR2 from the germline V gene are SNHLY and FYNNEI. This CDR3 comprises 14 residues. This CDR3 reads CASSVGQSLWGYTF. In DNA, the CDR3 is TGTGCCAGCAGTGTTGGTCAGTCACTTTGGGGCTACACCTTC. Variable domain in full (rest from reference TRBV2 and TRBJ1-2): EPEVTQTPSHQVTQMGQEVILRCVPISNHLYFYWYRQILGQKVEFLVSFYNNEISEKSEIFDDQFSVERPDGSNFTLKIRSTKLEDSAMYFCASSVGQSLWGYTFGSGTRLTVV.

The rearrangement uses TRBV7-2 and TRBJ1-4, with 7 nucleotides matching TRBD1. CDR1 is SGHTA, CDR2 FQGNSA, per germline. The CDR3 covers 14 residues. V lost 5 bases and J lost 5; bases outside the gene matches: 5. The CDR3 DNA reads as TGTGCCAGCAGCCGAGACAGGGCCAATGAAAAACTGTTTTTT. It is translated as CASSRDRANEKLFF.

The chain has TRBV7-8 and TRBJ2-7; D perhaps matches TRBD2 (6 bases). Per the germline V gene, CDR1 is SGHVS and CDR2 is FQNEAQ. The CDR3 is 17 amino acids. Trimming stripped 5 bases from V and 0 bases from J, with 20 bases between. CDR3 residues: CASSLVLRDSYSYEQYF. Written as DNA, the CDR3 is TGTGCCAGCAGCCTCGTACTCCGGGACTCTTACTCCTACGAGCAGTACTTC.

The V gene is TRBV7-2, the J gene TRBJ1-6; a possible D gene is TRBD1 (6 bases). The V end was cut by 5 bases, the J end by 9 bases, with 14 bases between. The germline V gene has CDR1 SGHTA and CDR2 FQGNSA. The CDR3 contains 14 residues. In DNA form, the CDR3 reads TGTGCCAGCAGCCTCGAGGGGGGGGTTTCACCCCTCCACTTT. This encodes CASSLEGGVSPLHF.

This chain joins TRBV24-1 and TRBJ2-3; D may be TRBD1 (5 bases). CDR1 KGHDR and CDR2 SFDVKD come from the germline V gene. This CDR3 region has 16 residues. Trimming shortened V by 1 base and J by 2 bases, and 12 bases separated the two germline ends. CDR3 region: CATSDFTGDFTDTQYF. The CDR3 nucleotides are TGTGCCACCAGTGATTTCACAGGAGACTTCACAGATACGCAGTATTTT.

DNA for the CDR3: TGTGCCAGCAGCCAAGGTTCAGGGGCTCTGTACGAGCAGTACTTC. This encodes CASSQGSGALYEQYF. The chain has TRBV3-1 and TRBJ2-7; the D gene is possibly TRBD1 (6 bases). CDR3 length: 15 residues. Germline CDR1 LGHDT, CDR2 YNNKEL (reference sequence). V gave up 1 base and J gave up 4 bases, with 14 bases separating them.

This clonotype occurred many times. The chain has TRBV5-1 and TRBJ2-7, with TRBD2 matching over 7 bases. V lost 3 bases and J lost 1; bases outside the gene matches: 4. The CDR3 length is 14 residues. CDR1 SGHRS and CDR2 YFSETQ come from the germline V gene. The CDR3 DNA reads TGCGCCAGCAGCTCAACCGGGAGGTCCTACGAGCAGTACTTC. This encodes CASSSTGRSYEQYF.

The chain uses TRBV5-1 and TRBJ2-1; D is ambiguous. The length of the CDR3 is 13 residues. V lost 0 bases to trimming and J lost 4 bases, with 5 bases between them. Germline lookup yields CDR1 SGHRS and CDR2 YFSETQ. For the CDR3, the DNA is TGCGCCAGCAGCTTGGCGGATTACAATGAGCAGTTCTTC. It is translated as CASSLADYNEQFF.

The chain joins TRBV2 to TRBJ2-1; tentatively, D is TRBD1 or TRBD2 (6 bases each). Germline V gene sequence: CDR1 SNHLY, CDR2 FYNNEI. The CDR3 loop spans 16 amino acids. The V and J ends lost 10 bases and 4 bases respectively, with 23 bases between them. CDR3 loop: CATTKGGSRGYNEQFF. The CDR3 DNA reads as TGTGCCACCACTAAAGGGGGGAGCCGCGGGTACAATGAGCAGTTCTTC.

The chain employs TRBV6-6 and TRBJ2-1, with 7 bases matching TRBD1. J was trimmed by 6 bases and V by 6 bases; bases with no gene match: 5. CDR1 and CDR2 (germline): MNHNY, SVGAGI (reference sequence). The CDR3 runs to 13 residues. The CDR3 sequence is CASRSGQANEQFF. The CDR3 bases are TGTGCCAGCAGATCCGGACAGGCCAATGAGCAGTTCTTC.

This clonotype was observed a handful of times. This sequence joins TRBV20-1 and TRBJ2-7; 9 nucleotides line up with TRBD2. Germline loops: CDR1 DFQATT, CDR2 SNEGSKA (reference sequence). This CDR3 region has 13 residues. The J segment lost 7 bases and the V segment lost 2 bases, leaving 6 bases of the junction unmatched. CDR3 in amino acids: CSARLAGMNEQYF. For the CDR3, the DNA is TGCAGTGCTAGACTAGCGGGAATGAATGAGCAGTACTTC.

This chain joins TRBV18 and TRBJ2-7; D gene uncertain. V gave up 3 bases and J gave up 1 base, with 7 bases separating them. Germline-derived CDR1 and CDR2 are KGHSH and LQKENI. The CDR3 consists of 13 residues. The CDR3 sequence: CASSPTESYEQYF. The CDR3 bases are TGTGCCAGCTCACCCACAGAGTCCTACGAGCAGTACTTC. Using reference TRBV18 and TRBJ2-7 for the parts outside the CDR3, the full variable domain is NAGVMQNPRHLVRRRGQEARLRCSPMKGHSHVYWYRQLPEEGLKFMVYLQKENIIDESGMPKERFSAEFPKEGPSILRIQQVVRGDSAAYFCASSPTESYEQYFGPGTRLTVT.

The rearrangement joins TRBV7-2 to TRBJ2-2; 7 nucleotides align to TRBD2. The CDR3 extends over 15 amino acids. V shed 2 bases and J 3 bases; nucleotides not matched to a gene: 3. CDR1 and CDR2 (germline): SGHTA, FQGNSA. The CDR3 protein is CASSLLAEYTGELFF. Here the CDR3 DNA reads TGTGCCAGCAGCTTACTAGCGGAATACACCGGGGAGCTGTTTTTT.

The chain carries TRBV28 and TRBJ2-7; 7 nucleotides line up with TRBD1. The CDR3 has 16 amino acids. Trimming at V came to 3 bases and at J to 3 bases, leaving 11 bases not matched to a gene. Germline V CDR1 and CDR2: MDHEN, SYDVKM. The CDR3, as DNA: TGTGCCAGCAGTTTGAGAGCACAGGGGAGAAACTACGAGCAGTACTTC. Translated, it gives CASSLRAQGRNYEQYF.

About this clonotype: One end of the junction varies from germline; a read error may be responsible. This chain links TRBV20-1 with TRBJ2-4; 8 bases line up with TRBD2. The end of the DNA aligns better with TRBJ2-7, so the J call may be wrong. The CDR3 spans 19 residues. The germline V gene has CDR1 DFQATT and CDR2 SNEGSKA (reference sequence). The DNA of the CDR3 is TGCAGTGGATCACCCACCCACAGCCTAGCGGGTGTGCGCTCCGACGAGCAGTACTTC. This sequence encodes CSGSPTHSLAGVRSDEQYF.

The chain links TRBV29-1 to TRBJ1-2; the D is unclear. The CDR3 sequence is 12 residues long. Germline-derived CDR1 and CDR2 are SQVTM and ANQGSEA. V lost 1 base to trimming and J lost 8 bases, with 11 bases between them. The CDR3 coding sequence is TGCAGCGTTGAAGGACAAGGGCGGGGCTACACCTTC. It specifies CSVEGQGRGYTF. Together with reference TRBV29-1 and TRBJ1-2, the CDR3 gives the full variable domain: SAVISQKPSRDICQRGTSLTIQCQVDSQVTMMFWYRQQPGQSLTLIATANQGSEATYESGFVIDKFPISRPNLTFSTLTVSNMSPEDSSIYLCSVEGQGRGYTFGSGTRLTVV.

The rearrangement joins TRBV4-1 to TRBJ1-2; tentative D call: TRBD1 (6 bases). Trimming took 1 base from V and 4 from J, leaving 13 bases between them. Looked up from germline, CDR1 is MGHRA and CDR2 is YSYEKL. The CDR3 loop spans 15 amino acids. This CDR3 reads CASSQVEGVGYGYTF. CDR3 nucleotides: TGCGCCAGCAGCCAAGTCGAGGGGGTTGGCTATGGCTACACCTTC.

The J gene is TRBJ2-1, the V gene TRBV20-1, with D perhaps matching TRBD2 (5 bases). Trimming took 3 bases from V and 4 from J, leaving 19 bases between them. This CDR3 region has 16 residues. CDR1 is DFQATT and CDR2 is SNEGSKA in the germline V gene (reference sequence). CDR3 in amino acids: CSARLHSGKLYNEQFF. The DNA for the CDR3 is TGCAGTGCTAGGTTGCACAGCGGCAAACTGTACAATGAGCAGTTCTTC.

The chain uses TRBV6-2 or TRBV6-3 and TRBJ1-5; D gene uncertain. Germline CDR1 reads MNHEY; CDR2 reads SVGEGT. The CDR3 has 14 residues. The ends were cut back, 7 bases at V and 3 bases at J, with 13 bases in the middle. The DNA for the CDR3 is TGTGCCAGCACCGACCCTGCACCCAATCAGCCCCAGCATTTT. Translated: CASTDPAPNQPQHF.

The V call is TRBV6-2 or TRBV6-3, the J call TRBJ2-1; 10 bases align to TRBD1. The ends lost 7 bases at V and 9 bases at J; junction bases unmatched: 18. Germline-derived CDR1 and CDR2 are MNHEY and SVGEGT. The CDR3 is 17 residues long. The CDR3 sequence: CASNNLYRDRGESEQFF. The DNA of the CDR3 is TGTGCCAGCAATAATTTATACCGGGACAGGGGCGAAAGTGAGCAGTTCTTC.

This clonotype appeared a few times. The chain couples TRBV4-3 to TRBJ1-6; D is unresolved. This CDR3 is built from 15 residues. Trimming stripped 4 bases from V and 2 bases from J, with 9 bases between. CDR1 is LGHNA and CDR2 is YSLEER in the germline V gene. The CDR3 sequence: CASSLHGPYNSPLHF. In nucleotides, the CDR3 is TGCGCCAGCAGCCTTCATGGACCCTATAATTCACCCCTCCACTTT.

This clonotype was seen more than once but under ten times. This chain links TRBV7-2 with TRBJ1-5; D may be TRBD1 (5 bases). There are 16 residues in the CDR3. Germline values: CDR1 SGHTA, CDR2 FQGNSA. The V end was cut by 1 base, the J end by 0 bases, with 10 bases between. The CDR3 DNA follows: TGTGCCAGCAGCTTAGTGTCAGGGACTAGCAATCAGCCCCAGCATTTT. Amino acids: CASSLVSGTSNQPQHF.

This clonotype has more than one count but fewer than ten. In DNA form, the CDR3 reads TGTGCCAGCAGCGTGGGGAGGTGGGGGGCGGAGCAGTACTTC. It translates to CASSVGRWGAEQYF. This sequence joins TRBV9 and TRBJ2-7; TRBD1 or TRBD2 may be the D gene (6 bases each). Germline V CDR1 and CDR2: SGDLS, YYNGEE. The CDR3 length is 14 residues. Trimming left V 2 bases short and J 7 bases short, with 16 bases between.

This clonotype was counted only a few times. The gene calls are TRBV9 and TRBJ2-5; D uncertain. V lost 2 bases and J lost 3, with 5 bases in between. Germline assignment: CDR1 SGDLS and CDR2 YYNGEE. This CDR3 is built from 12 residues. The CDR3 bases are TGTGCCAGCAGCGTTAGGGAAGAGACCCAGTACTTC. It encodes CASSVREETQYF.